This T cell receptor beta chain was observed in a study of shared clonotypes between healthy human individuals. General study results and limits: The study found lower generation probabilities in non-shared clonotypes than in those shared by all four donors.

Germline-derived CDR1 and CDR2 are LNHDA and SQIVND (reference sequence). The V gene lost 5 bases and the J gene lost 5 bases, with 16 bases spanning the gap. The CDR3 consists of 14 residues. This clone was observed a single time. Its specificity is not known. Clones were sequenced by immunoSEQ multiplex PCR, and TCRdb holds only the in-frame ones, with some missing. The sample has hundreds of thousands of clones; roughly 70% are singletons. This receptor was taken from a woman aged 25 to 39 in good health. The chain couples TRBV19 to TRBJ2-7, with D tentatively TRBD2 (6 bases). The sequenced material came from memory CD4+ T cells sorted from blood. Subset in this sample: CD45RA-negative fraction. The CDR3, as DNA: TGTGCCAGTAGTCCGTCGACTAGGATCGACGAGCAGTACTTC. Translating gives CASSPSTRIDEQYF.